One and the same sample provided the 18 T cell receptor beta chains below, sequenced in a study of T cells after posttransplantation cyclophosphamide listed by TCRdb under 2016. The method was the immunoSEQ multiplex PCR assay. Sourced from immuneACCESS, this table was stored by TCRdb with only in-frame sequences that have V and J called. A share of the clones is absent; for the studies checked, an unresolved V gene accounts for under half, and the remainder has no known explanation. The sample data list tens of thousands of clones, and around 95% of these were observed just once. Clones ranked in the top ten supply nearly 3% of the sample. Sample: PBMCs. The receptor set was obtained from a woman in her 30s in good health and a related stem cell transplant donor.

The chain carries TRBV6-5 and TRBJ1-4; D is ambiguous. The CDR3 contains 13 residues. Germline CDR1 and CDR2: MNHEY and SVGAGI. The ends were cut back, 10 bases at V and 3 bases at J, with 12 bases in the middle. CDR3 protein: CATKAVPNEKLFF. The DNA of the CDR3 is TGTGCCACCAAAGCCGTCCCTAATGAAAAACTGTTTTTT.

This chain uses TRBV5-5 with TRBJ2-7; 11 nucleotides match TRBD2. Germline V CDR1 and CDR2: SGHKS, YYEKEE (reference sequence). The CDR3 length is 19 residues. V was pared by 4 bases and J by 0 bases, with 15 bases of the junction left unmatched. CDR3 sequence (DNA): TGTGCCAGCAGCGCCACTCGACTAGCGGGGAGTTATAGCTCCTACGAGCAGTACTTC. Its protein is CASSATRLAGSYSSYEQYF.

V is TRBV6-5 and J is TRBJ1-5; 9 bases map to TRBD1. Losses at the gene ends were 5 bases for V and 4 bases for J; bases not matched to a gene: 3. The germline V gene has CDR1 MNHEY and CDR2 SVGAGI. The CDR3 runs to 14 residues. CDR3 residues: CASSLTGGNQPQHF. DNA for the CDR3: TGTGCCAGCAGTCTGACAGGGGGTAATCAGCCCCAGCATTTT.

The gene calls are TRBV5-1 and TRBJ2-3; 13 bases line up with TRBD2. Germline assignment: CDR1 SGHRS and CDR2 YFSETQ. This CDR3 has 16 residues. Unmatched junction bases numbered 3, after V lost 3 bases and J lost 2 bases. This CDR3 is CASSSGLAGVTDTQYF. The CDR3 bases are TGCGCCAGCAGCTCAGGACTAGCGGGAGTCACAGATACGCAGTATTTT.

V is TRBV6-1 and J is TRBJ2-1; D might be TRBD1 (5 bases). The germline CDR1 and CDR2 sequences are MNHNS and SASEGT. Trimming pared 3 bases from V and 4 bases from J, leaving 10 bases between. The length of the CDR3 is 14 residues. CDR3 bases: TGTGCCAGCAGTGAGTCAGGGAATTACAATGAGCAGTTCTTC. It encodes CASSESGNYNEQFF.

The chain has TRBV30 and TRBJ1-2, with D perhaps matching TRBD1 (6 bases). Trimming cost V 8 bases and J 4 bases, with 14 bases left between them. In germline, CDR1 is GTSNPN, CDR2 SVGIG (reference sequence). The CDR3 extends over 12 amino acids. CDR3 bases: TGTGCCCTCCTCGCAGGGGCCTATGGCTACACCTTC. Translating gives CALLAGAYGYTF. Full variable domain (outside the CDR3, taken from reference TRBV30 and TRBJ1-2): SQTIHQWPATLVQPVGSPLSLECTVEGTSNPNLYWYRQAAGRGLQLLFYSVGIGQISSEVPQNLSASRPQDRQFILSSKKLLLSDSGFYLCALLAGAYGYTFGSGTRLTVV.

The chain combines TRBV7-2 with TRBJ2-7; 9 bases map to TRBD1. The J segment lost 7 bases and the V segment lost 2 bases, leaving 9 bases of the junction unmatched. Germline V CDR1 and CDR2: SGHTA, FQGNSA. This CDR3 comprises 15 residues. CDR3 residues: CASSLSPGQGIEQYF. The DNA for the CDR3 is TGTGCCAGCAGCTTATCGCCGGGACAGGGAATAGAGCAGTACTTC.

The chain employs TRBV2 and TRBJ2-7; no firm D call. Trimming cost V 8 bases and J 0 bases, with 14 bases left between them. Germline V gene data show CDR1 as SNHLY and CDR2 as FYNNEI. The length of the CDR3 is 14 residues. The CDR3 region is CASVGQASSYEQYF. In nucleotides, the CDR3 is TGTGCCAGCGTGGGTCAGGCGAGCTCCTACGAGCAGTACTTC.

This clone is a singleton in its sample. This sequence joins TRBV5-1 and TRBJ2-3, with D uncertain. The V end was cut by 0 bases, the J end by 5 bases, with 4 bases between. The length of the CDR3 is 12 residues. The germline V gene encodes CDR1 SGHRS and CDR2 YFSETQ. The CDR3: CASSLEGDTQYF. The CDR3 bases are TGCGCCAGCAGCTTGGAGGGAGATACGCAGTATTTT.

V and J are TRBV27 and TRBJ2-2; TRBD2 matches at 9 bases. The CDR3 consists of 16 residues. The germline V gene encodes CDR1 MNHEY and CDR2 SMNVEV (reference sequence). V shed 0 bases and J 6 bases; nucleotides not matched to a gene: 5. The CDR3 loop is CASSLSKRGESGELFF. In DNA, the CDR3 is TGTGCCAGCAGTTTATCGAAGCGGGGGGAGTCCGGGGAGCTGTTTTTT.

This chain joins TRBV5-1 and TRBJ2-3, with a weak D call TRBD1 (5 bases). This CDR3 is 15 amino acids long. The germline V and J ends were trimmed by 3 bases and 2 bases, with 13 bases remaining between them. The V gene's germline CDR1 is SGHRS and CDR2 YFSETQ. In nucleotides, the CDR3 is TGCGCCAGCAGCTCCCAAGGGGCTTCCACAGATACGCAGTATTTT. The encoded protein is CASSSQGASTDTQYF.

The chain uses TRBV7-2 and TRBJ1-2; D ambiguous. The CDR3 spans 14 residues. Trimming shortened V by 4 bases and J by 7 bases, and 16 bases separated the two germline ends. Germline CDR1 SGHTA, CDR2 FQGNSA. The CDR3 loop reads CASSSGYVPRGYTF. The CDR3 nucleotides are TGTGCCAGCAGCTCAGGCTATGTCCCGCGTGGCTACACCTTC.

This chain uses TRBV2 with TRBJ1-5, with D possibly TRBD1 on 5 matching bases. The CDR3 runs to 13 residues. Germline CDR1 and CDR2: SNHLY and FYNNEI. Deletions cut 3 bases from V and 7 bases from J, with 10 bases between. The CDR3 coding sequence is TGTGCCAGCAGTGAGGCGGGGCGGCAGCCCCAGCATTTT. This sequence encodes CASSEAGRQPQHF. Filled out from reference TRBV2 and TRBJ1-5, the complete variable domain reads EPEVTQTPSHQVTQMGQEVILRCVPISNHLYFYWYRQILGQKVEFLVSFYNNEISEKSEIFDDQFSVERPDGSNFTLKIRSTKLEDSAMYFCASSEAGRQPQHFGDGTRLSIL.

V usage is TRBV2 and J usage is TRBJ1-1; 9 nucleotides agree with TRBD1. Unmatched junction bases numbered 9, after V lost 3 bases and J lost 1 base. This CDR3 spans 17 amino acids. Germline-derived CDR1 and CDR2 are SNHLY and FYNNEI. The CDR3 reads CASSDQGTGSQNTEAFF. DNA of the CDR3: TGTGCCAGCAGTGATCAAGGGACAGGGAGCCAGAACACTGAAGCTTTCTTT.

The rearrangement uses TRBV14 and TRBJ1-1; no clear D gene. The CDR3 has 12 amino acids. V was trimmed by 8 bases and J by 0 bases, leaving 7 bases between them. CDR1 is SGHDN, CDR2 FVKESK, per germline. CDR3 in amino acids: CASGELNTEAFF. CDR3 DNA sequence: TGTGCCAGCGGAGAATTGAACACTGAAGCTTTCTTT.

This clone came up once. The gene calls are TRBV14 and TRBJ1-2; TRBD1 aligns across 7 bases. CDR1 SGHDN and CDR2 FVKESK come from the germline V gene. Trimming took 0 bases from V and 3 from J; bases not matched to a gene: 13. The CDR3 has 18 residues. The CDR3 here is CASSQDPPSPQGDYGYTF. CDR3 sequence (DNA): TGTGCCAGCAGCCAAGATCCCCCGTCCCCCCAGGGGGACTATGGCTACACCTTC.

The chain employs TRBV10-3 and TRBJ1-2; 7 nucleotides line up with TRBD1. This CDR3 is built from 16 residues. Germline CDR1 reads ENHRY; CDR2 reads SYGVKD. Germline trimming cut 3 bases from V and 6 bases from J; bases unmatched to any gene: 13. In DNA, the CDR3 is TGTGCCATCAGTGAAGAACAGGGGATGGGCCCCGATGGCTACACCTTC. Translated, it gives CAISEEQGMGPDGYTF.

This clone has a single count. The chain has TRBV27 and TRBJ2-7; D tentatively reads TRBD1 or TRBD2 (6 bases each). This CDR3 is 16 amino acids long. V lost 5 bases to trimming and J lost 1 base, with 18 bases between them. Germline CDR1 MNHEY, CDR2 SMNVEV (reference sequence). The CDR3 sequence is CASSAGRGAGSYEQYF. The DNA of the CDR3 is TGTGCCAGCAGTGCGGGAAGGGGGGCCGGATCCTACGAGCAGTACTTC.